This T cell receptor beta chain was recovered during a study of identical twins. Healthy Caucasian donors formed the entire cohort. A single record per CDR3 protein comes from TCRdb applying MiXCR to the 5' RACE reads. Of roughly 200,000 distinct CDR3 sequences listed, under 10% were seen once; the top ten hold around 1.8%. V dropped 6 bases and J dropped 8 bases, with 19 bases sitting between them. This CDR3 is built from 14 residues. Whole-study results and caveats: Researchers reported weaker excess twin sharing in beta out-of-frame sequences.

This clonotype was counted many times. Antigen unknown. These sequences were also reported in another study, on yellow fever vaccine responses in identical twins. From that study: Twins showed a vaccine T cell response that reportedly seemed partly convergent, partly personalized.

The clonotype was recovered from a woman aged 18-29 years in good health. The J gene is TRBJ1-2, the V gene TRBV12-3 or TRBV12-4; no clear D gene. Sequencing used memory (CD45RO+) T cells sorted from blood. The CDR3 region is CASSQEAILGGYTF. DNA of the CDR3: TGTGCCAGCAGCCAAGAGGCCATTTTGGGAGGCTACACCTTC.